The clone carrying this T cell receptor (beta chain) has just a few counts. This entry comes from a study of blood T cell repertoires in COVID-19. In the source study's methods: Using reference gene primer amplification, nucleated cell counts were estimated. Clones were read by immunoSEQ multiplex PCR, and TCRdb kept only the in-frame ones, dropping some. V and J calls plus clone size are reproduced from that table; the DNA served to infer D and trimming. Of around 250,000 clones listed, around 84% are singletons. The sample consisted of peripheral blood. The sequence was obtained from a middle-aged woman who had recovered from COVID-19.

This CDR3 is CSASGGGGYTF. The CDR3 coding sequence is TGCAGTGCTAGTGGGGGAGGAGGCTACACCTTC. The chain couples TRBV20-1 to TRBJ1-2; D possibly corresponds to TRBD1 (5 bases). The V gene lost 3 bases and the J gene lost 8 bases, with 10 bases spanning the gap. Germline CDR1 reads DFQATT; CDR2 reads SNEGSKA (reference sequence). This CDR3 region has 11 residues.